These 9 T cell receptor beta chains were sequenced from one sample in a study of shared clonotypes between healthy human individuals. Sequencing was performed with immunoSEQ multiplex PCR; in TCRdb, only in-frame clones are kept and a portion is missing. The sample includes around 640,000 clones, around 96% of them seen just once. Only CD45RO-negative cells positively selected for CCR7 counted as naive CD8 cells, so terminally differentiated effector memory CD45RA+ cells were excluded. Material: naive CD8+ T cells sorted from blood. These receptors were collected from a woman in her thirties in good health.

This chain links TRBV4-1 with TRBJ1-2; 9 nucleotides agree with TRBD1. The length of the CDR3 is 15 residues. J was trimmed by 4 bases and V by 4 bases; bases with no gene match: 7. Germline V gene data show CDR1 as MGHRA and CDR2 as YSYEKL. CDR3 residues: CASSPKDRGVYGYTF. CDR3 DNA sequence: TGCGCCAGCAGCCCCAAGGACAGGGGAGTCTATGGCTACACCTTC.

The gene calls are TRBV6-1 and TRBJ2-5; D might be TRBD1 (5 bases). Germline CDR1 and CDR2: MNHNS and SASEGT. V was clipped by 7 bases and J by 2 bases, with 14 bases between them. This CDR3 contains 14 residues. The CDR3 DNA is TGTGCCAGCATCAGGGATAGGGGACAAGAGACCCAGTACTTC. Its translation: CASIRDRGQETQYF.

V and J are TRBV11-2 and TRBJ2-7, with no clear D. The V and J ends lost 11 bases and 0 bases respectively, with 14 bases between them. Germline CDR1 reads SGHAT; CDR2 reads FQNNGV. This CDR3 region has 13 residues. The CDR3 DNA follows: TGTGCCGTCACGAGGTGGACCTCCTACGAGCAGTACTTC. This sequence encodes CAVTRWTSYEQYF.

The gene calls are TRBV28 and TRBJ2-7, with TRBD1 as a possible D gene (6 bases). The CDR3 has 13 amino acids. V was cut by 3 bases and J by 3 bases, with 9 bases left in between. The germline CDR1 and CDR2 sequences are MDHEN and SYDVKM. The CDR3 DNA follows: TGTGCCAGCAGTTTTGGACAGAACTACGAGCAGTACTTC. Translation gives CASSFGQNYEQYF.

This clone appeared once. V gene TRBV2 combines with J gene TRBJ2-1; D might be TRBD2 (5 bases). The CDR3 runs 15 residues. V lost 1 base to trimming and J lost 5 bases, with 12 bases between them. Per the germline V gene, CDR1 is SNHLY and CDR2 is FYNNEI. The CDR3 DNA reads as TGTGCCAGCAGTGAAGGGCGTACTAGACACAATGAGCAGTTCTTC. Protein: CASSEGRTRHNEQFF.

The V and J genes are TRBV19 and TRBJ2-3, with D possibly being TRBD1 (6 bases). V shed 3 bases and J shed 3 bases, with 19 bases lying between them. The CDR3 has 17 amino acids. Germline V gene sequence: CDR1 LNHDA, CDR2 SQIVND (reference sequence). The CDR3 DNA sequence: TGTGCCAGTAGTATTCATCGGAGTCGGACAGCGACAGATACGCAGTATTTT. It is translated as CASSIHRSRTATDTQYF. The full variable domain, in which reference TRBV19 and TRBJ2-3 provide the parts outside the CDR3, is DGGITQSPKYLFRKEGQNVTLSCEQNLNHDAMYWYRQDPGQGLRLIYYSQIVNDFQKGDIAEGYSVSREKKESFPLTVTSAQKNPTAFYLCASSIHRSRTATDTQYFGPGTRLTVL.

This clone was seen once. Other DNA sequences from this sample encode an identical CDR3 as well. The rearrangement joins TRBV5-6 to TRBJ2-7; D is possibly TRBD2 (7 bases). Per germline, CDR1 SGHDT and CDR2 YYEEEE. V gave up 4 bases and J gave up 0 bases, with 17 bases separating them. This CDR3 has 16 amino acids. The CDR3 DNA is TGTGCCAGCAGCCTGGAGGGGGGACTAAGCTCCTACGAGCAGTACTTC. Amino acid sequence: CASSLEGGLSSYEQYF.

The rearrangement links TRBV19 to TRBJ2-1; 8 nucleotides line up with TRBD2. The length of the CDR3 is 13 residues. Per germline, CDR1 LNHDA and CDR2 SQIVND (reference sequence). V dropped 10 bases and J dropped 3; count of bases not matched to a gene: 5. The CDR3 protein is CATTGGYYNEQFF. CDR3 nucleotide sequence: TGTGCCACCACGGGGGGGTACTACAATGAGCAGTTCTTC.

The CDR3 loop reads CASSVGGSNEKLFF. The CDR3 nucleotides are TGTGCCAGCAGCGTAGGCGGGTCTAATGAAAAACTGTTTTTT. The rearrangement uses TRBV9 and TRBJ1-4, with D unresolved. The CDR3 has 14 residues. Looked up from germline, CDR1 is SGDLS and CDR2 is YYNGEE. The V end was cut by 0 bases, the J end by 3 bases, with 6 bases between.